This T cell receptor beta chain was profiled in a study of T cells in Graves' hyperthyroidism and ophthalmopathy. The CDR3 runs 13 residues. Trimming shortened V by 5 bases and J by 10 bases, and 15 bases separated the two germline ends. Germline lookup yields CDR1 MNHEY and CDR2 SVGEGT. Duration under 3 months, a NOSPECS grade of at least 4, and a Clinical Activity Score of at least 3 characterized the ophthalmopathy patients. Only a few counts were recorded for this clonotype. Amplification of TCR beta CDR3 regions used RNA as the template. Carried out on the TCR CDR3, a first-round RT-PCR used the HTBI primer set. TCRdb re-called the multiplex PCR reads through MiXCR, storing one row per CDR3 protein. This sample yields 560,000 or so distinct CDR3 sequences, of which 15% to 20% are seen a single time; 40% to 50% belongs to the top ten.

The receptor comes from a man aged 40-49 years with Graves' ophthalmopathy. This rearrangement joins TRBV6-2 or TRBV6-3 to TRBJ1-5; D may be TRBD1 (5 bases). The source material was blood. CDR3 in amino acids: CASSDRQGVPQHF. DNA for the CDR3: TGTGCCAGCAGTGACCGTCAGGGAGTACCCCAGCATTTT.